This T cell receptor (beta chain) was captured by sequencing in a study of cytomegalovirus exposure and HLA in healthy donors (dated by TCRdb to the late 2010s). About the investigation overall: An earlier analysis of 550 to 700 of the donors reported 250 to 350 Gb of sequence data and about 100 million unique TCR beta sequences from approximately 180 million T cells. Approximately 300 gigabases of sequencing data and 70 million to 85 million unique TCR sequences were included in an early release covering under 650 HLA-typed donors. Of the roughly 390 genotyped donors, 81% were placed in the genetic ancestry cluster associated with self-reported Caucasian donors. The study aimed to test whether signatures of past pathogen exposure could be identified by cataloging public T cell receptors. The T cell repertoires of some 670 subjects were profiled by immunosequencing and related to cytomegalovirus serostatus. In addition to the first cohort of hundreds of subjects, a separate validation cohort of some 120 different subjects was used. To predict cytomegalovirus infection status, the study brought together high-throughput TCR immunosequencing, statistical association of individual TCRs with disease status, and machine learning. To study patterns of TCR occurrence, a later analysis re-analyzed previously published TCR beta repertoires from 500 to 850 donors and added high-resolution HLA genotyping. Rather than using new phenotypic data, the later analysis identified candidate immune exposures from TCR beta sequences and from how often those sequences occurred across donors. An earlier analysis of several hundred of the donors applied high-throughput TCR beta sequencing to assess whether each TCR beta V gene segment acted as functional or pseudogenic. Donor age, sex, ethnicity and CMV serostatus were collected together with the repertoire data. A later genetic analysis used genome-wide SNP genotypes for 398 of the 666 donors, treating that subset as a discovery cohort. All discovery cohort repertoires had been generated using a single sequencing platform. Class I and class II HLA loci were covered by the typing at four-digit resolution. Typing coverage varied by locus: roughly 629-640 donors for A, B, C, DRB1 and DQB1; around 560 for DQA1; some 610 for DPA1; 450 to 480 for DPB1. Because of strong linkage in the cohort, a handful of DR-DQ haplotypes were treated as single units for association and clustering. Among around 400 genotyped donors of the cohort, an average of around 240,000 unique TCR beta nucleotide sequences were sequenced per donor, roughly a sixth of them non-productive.

The cohort was made up of several hundred healthy bone marrow donors. Cohort members were all nominally healthy when sampled, although unrecorded immune exposures were likely present. The donor tested CMV seronegative, placing the donor among the 350 or so seronegative members of the cohort. Every donor gave a peripheral blood sample, and the peripheral blood mononuclear cells from that sample were used for TCR beta sequencing. Genomic DNA extraction from the blood cell samples was performed with the Qiagen DNeasy Blood Extraction Kit. Broader findings and caveats from the paper: In a later analysis, TCR association rates were found to vary across HLA loci, with the most associated TCRs seen for DRB1 alleles and the fewest for HLA-C alleles. The sequencing pipeline was judged likely to have produced a cluster of highly shared sequence variants as a technical artifact. Linkage disequilibrium might explain the correlated functional status among segregating V segments, but an unknown experimental factor could not be excluded. Only TCR beta chains were sequenced in this cohort, and the absence of alpha or paired-chain data limited detectable features. Because HLA typing was missing for some donors at each locus, association tests included only the typed subset. Cytomegalovirus status was reported to be diagnosed by the classifier with high specificity and sensitivity in both the original and validation cohorts. Across donors, most TCR sequences were observed very rarely, whereas some public TCRs were present in many individuals. A further reported finding was that TCR beta sequences accurately predicted the HLA-A and HLA-B alleles for most subjects in the first cohort. In a later genetic analysis, a missense DCLRE1C variant was associated with V-gene and J-gene trimming of TCR beta chains, and the association was replicated in an independent cohort. A later analysis reported that several top co-occurrence clusters appeared linked to parvovirus B19, influenza, CMV and Epstein-Barr virus. For the cohort, immune exposure information was limited to CMV serostatus. The study listed 170 or so TCR beta chains as associated with cytomegalovirus. An earlier analysis of some 560 of the donors showed that most TCR beta V segments appeared in productive rearrangements either about 87% or about 30% of the time, which broadly matched IMGT annotations. Some IMGT-functional V segments, including TRBV6-2 and TRBV6-3, could not be told apart with the 87-base-pair reads, so those segments were excluded. A few of the identified cytomegalovirus-associated TCR beta chains were confirmed in vitro to be specific for cytomegalovirus antigens. Sequencing depth was assumed to be roughly uniform across donors in the presence/absence analyses, though that assumption may not hold. Most CMV-associated TCR beta chains appeared to be HLA-restricted in a later analysis, and the HLA associations seemed to be driven largely by CMV exposure. Assigning TCR associations to individual alleles was difficult when HLA alleles, especially DR and DQ, strongly co-occurred. According to the authors, the approach could potentially be generalized to other disease states and immunological phenotypes. In a later analysis, some 17,000 TCR beta sequences were associated with specific HLA alleles at a false discovery rate of 0.05. According to a later genetic analysis, donors in an Asian-associated ancestry cluster had fewer N-insertions in productive TCRs than the approximately 690-donor mean. In a later analysis, HLA-associated TCR beta chains were found to be more clonally expanded and to have lower generation probabilities than equally common non-associated chains. Seventeen rarely observed V segments, including chromosome 9 orphons, were excluded from the earlier analysis of about 610 of the donors because counts were too low.

A word on this clone: Its antigen is unknown. Per-nucleotide qualities are absent, and no much larger clonotype sits a single base away.

V is reduced by 0 bases and J by 2 bases, leaving a spacing of 9 bases between them. The CDR3, cysteine through phenylalanine, is 15 amino acids long. Only the CDR3 region is kept as DNA, spanning 45 bases read in frame from base 1. In the germline V gene, CDR1 corresponds to ENHRY and CDR2 to SYGVKD. The library was prepared using the immunoSEQ multiplex PCR assay. For the multiplex PCR, a mixture combining 60 forward primers for TCR Vbeta segments and 13 reverse primers for TCR Jbeta segments was used. The CDR3 region of rearranged TCR beta genes was amplified from genomic DNA by a multiplex PCR assay. Amplified TCR beta libraries were sequenced as 87-base-pair reads on the Illumina HiSeq System. In the source study's methods: A later analysis counted some 80 million unique TCR beta chains across the 550 to 700 repertoires, and roughly 10 million of these chains were shared by at least two donors. A nearest-neighbor algorithm error-corrected the raw reads and collapsed the reads into unique sequences, merging closely related sequences to remove PCR and sequencing errors. Alignment of CDR3 sequences to IMGT reference sequences was used to assign V, D and J gene segments. Each retained sequence needed at least a six-nucleotide match to both a V gene segment and a J gene segment. Rearrangements were called productive when the CDR3 lacked stop codons and stayed in frame with V and J; all others were non-productive. CDR3 was defined by IMGT convention, running from the second conserved V-encoded cysteine to the conserved J-encoded phenylalanine. The earlier analysis of about 640 of the donors excluded any sequence lacking an unambiguous match to a single V gene segment. In an earlier analysis of several hundred of the donors, V segments were called functional above 56.7% productive rearrangements and were called segregating when the between-donor standard deviation exceeded 5%. A statistical classification framework was built to diagnose cytomegalovirus status from the catalog of TCR beta chain sequences. A later analysis assigned V and J genes by comparing TCR nucleotide sequences with IMGT/GENE-DB human TR gene sequences. The TCRdist pipeline was used in a later analysis to assign CDR3 sequences and most-parsimonious VDJ recombination scenarios. In a later analysis, each TCR beta chain was defined by its CDR3 amino acid sequence together with its V-gene family, and reads lacking a unique V-gene family were excluded. In a later analysis, around 600 highly shared, low-generation-probability nucleotide sequences were removed to address suspected cross-contamination and a sequencing artifact. In a later analysis, a clonal expansion index was calculated for each public chain from normalized within-repertoire ranks of inferred template counts. Generation probabilities in a later analysis came from a VDJ recombination model fitted to out-of-frame rearrangements, and those results were checked against IGoR. In a later analysis, TCR-TCR, TCR-HLA and TCR-CMV co-occurrence was scored with hypergeometric tests, and a repertoire-size bias correction was applied to TCR pairs. A later analysis estimated false discovery rates by permuting HLA or CMV assignments 20 times. In a later analysis, co-occurring TCRs were grouped using DBSCAN, with TCRdist sequence similarity added in when clustering inside HLA-allele-positive subsets. For co-occurrence clustering, repertoires with fewer than 30,000 or more than 120,000 public chains were excluded, along with about five repertoires with anomalous nucleotide sharing. TCRdb re-hosts the immuneACCESS table, in-frame sequences only. Its copies lack some clones; in the studies checked, an unresolved V gene accounts for under half of them, and the cause for the rest is not known. The V and J calls and clone size are taken from that table; D and trimming were inferred from the DNA. The sample table shows around 130,000 clones, and around four fifths are seen once. Jointly, the top ten make up 0.95% to 1.5% of the sample.

This receptor was identified in a boy younger than 18 in good health and CMV-seronegative. The sequence is built from TRBV10-3 and TRBJ2-3; possibly the D gene is TRBD1, per 6 matching bases. The sequenced sample was PBMCs. CDR3 protein: CAISESGQTTDTQYF. In nucleotides, the sequence is TGTGCCATCAGTGAGTCTGGACAGACCACAGATACGCAGTATTTT.